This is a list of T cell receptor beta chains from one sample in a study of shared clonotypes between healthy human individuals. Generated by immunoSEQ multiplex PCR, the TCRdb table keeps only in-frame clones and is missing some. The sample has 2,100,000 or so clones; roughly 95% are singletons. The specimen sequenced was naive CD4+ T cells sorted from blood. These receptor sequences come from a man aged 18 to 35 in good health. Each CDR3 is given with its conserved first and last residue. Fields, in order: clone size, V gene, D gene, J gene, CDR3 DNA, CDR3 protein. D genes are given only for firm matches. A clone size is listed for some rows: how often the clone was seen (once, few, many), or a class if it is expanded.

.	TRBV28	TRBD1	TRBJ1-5	TGTGCCAGCAGTGCACCGGGACAGGGGAATCAGCCCCAGCATTTT	CASSAPGQGNQPQHF
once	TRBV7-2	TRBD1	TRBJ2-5	TGTGCCAGCAGCGGCACAGGGGCGGAGACCCAGTACTTC	CASSGTGAETQYF
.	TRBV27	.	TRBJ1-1	TGTGCCACTATGAGTCAGATGAACACTGAAGCTTTCTTT	CATMSQMNTEAFF
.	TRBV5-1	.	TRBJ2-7	TGCGCCAGCAGCCCCCAGGATGCCTACGAGCAGTACTTC	CASSPQDAYEQYF
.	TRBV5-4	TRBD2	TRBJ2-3	TGTGCCAGCGCTAGAACTAGCGGATCCACAGATACGCAGTATTTT	CASARTSGSTDTQYF
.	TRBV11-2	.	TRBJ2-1	TGTGCCAGCAGCTTAGGTCTCCACAATGAGCAGTTCTTC	CASSLGLHNEQFF
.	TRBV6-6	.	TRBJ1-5	TGTGCCAGCAGCATCCGGGGGGCAAGCAATCAGCCCCAGCATTTT	CASSIRGASNQPQHF
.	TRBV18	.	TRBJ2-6	TGTGCCAGCTCACCATCTGGGGCCAACGTCCTGACTTTC	CASSPSGANVLTF
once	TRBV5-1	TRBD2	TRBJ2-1	TGCGCCAGCAGCTTGGATAGCGGGAGGGCCTCTGAGCAGTTCTTC	CASSLDSGRASEQFF
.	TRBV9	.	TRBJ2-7	TGTGCCAGCAGCCGCTTTTCAGCGATGGAGGGGTTCTACGAGCAGTACTTC	CASSRFSAMEGFYEQYF
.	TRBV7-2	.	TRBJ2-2	TGTGCCAGCAGCCCAAGCGGGGACAGCACCGGGGAGCTGTTTTTT	CASSPSGDSTGELFF
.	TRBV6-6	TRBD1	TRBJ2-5	TGTGCCAGCAGGAAGGACAGGAGGTCCGGGACCCAGTACTTC	CASRKDRRSGTQYF
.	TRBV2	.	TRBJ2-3	TGTGCCAGCAGATATGCCCTGACTAGTGAGGCATTGGTTTTT	CASRYALTSEALVF
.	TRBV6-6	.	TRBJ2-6	TGTGCCAGCAGTGGTCCAGGGGTAGTAAGGCCCAACGTCCTGACTTTC	CASSGPGVVRPNVLTF
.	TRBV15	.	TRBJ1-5	TGTGCCACCAGCAGAGATGCGGGGGGCAATCAGCCCCAGCATTTT	CATSRDAGGNQPQHF
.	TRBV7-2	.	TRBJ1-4	TGTGCCAGCAGCCCCAGGACCGGGCGGGAAAAACTGTTTTTT	CASSPRTGREKLFF
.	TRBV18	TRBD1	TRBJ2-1	TGTGCCAGCTCACCAGGGACAGCCAATGAGCAGTTCTTC	CASSPGTANEQFF
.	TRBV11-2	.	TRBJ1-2	TGTGCCAGCAGCCTGACGGATAACTATGACTACACCTTC	CASSLTDNYDYTF
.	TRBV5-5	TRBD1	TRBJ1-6	TGTGCCAGCAGCTCGACAGGGCGGGATAATTCACCCCTCCACTTT	CASSSTGRDNSPLHF
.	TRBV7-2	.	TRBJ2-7	TGTGCCAGCAGGAGGGCGTCGACAGACACCTACGAGCAGTACTTC	CASRRASTDTYEQYF
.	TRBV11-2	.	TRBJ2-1	TGTGCCAGCAGCTTAGTGGCGGGCCGCAATGAGCAGTTCTTC	CASSLVAGRNEQFF
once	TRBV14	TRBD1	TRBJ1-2	TGTGCCAGCAGCCAAGTCACAGGACAGGCCTATGGCTACACCTTC	CASSQVTGQAYGYTF
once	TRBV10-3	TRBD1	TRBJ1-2	TGTGCCACCGCCGGACAGGGTCATCTCGGCTACACCTTC	CATAGQGHLGYTF
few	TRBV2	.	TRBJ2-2	TGTGCCAGCAGCCTCACAGGGATCGGGGAGCTGTTTTTT	CASSLTGIGELFF
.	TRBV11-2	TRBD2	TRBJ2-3	TGTGCCAGCAGCGTAGGAGGCGGGAGGGCAACAGATACGCAGTATTTT	CASSVGGGRATDTQYF
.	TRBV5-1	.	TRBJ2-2	TGCGCCAGCAGCCCTCTGGGCGGGGACACCGGGGAGCTGTTTTTT	CASSPLGGDTGELFF
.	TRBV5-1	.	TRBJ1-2	TGCGCCAGCAGCGGCGGTTGGGACGGAAGCTTCTACACCTTC	CASSGGWDGSFYTF
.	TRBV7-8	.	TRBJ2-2	TGTGCCAGCAGCTTAGCGAACAGCAGGGGATGGGTCGGGGAGCTGTTTTTT	CASSLANSRGWVGELFF
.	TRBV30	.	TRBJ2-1	TGTGCCTGGGAGATTGGTGCCAATGAGCAGTTCTTC	CAWEIGANEQFF
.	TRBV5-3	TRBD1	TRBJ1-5	TGTGCCAGAAGCGCTGATCGACAGGGTTGCGAGGCCTCCTCTAATCAGCCCCAGCATTTT	CARSADRQGCEASSNQPQHF
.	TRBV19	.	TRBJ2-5	TGTGCCAGTAGTGTTGTAGCGGAAGAGACCCAGTACTTC	CASSVVAEETQYF
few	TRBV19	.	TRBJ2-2	TGTGCCAGTAGTATCATTGGGCCCGGGGAGCTGTTTTTT	CASSIIGPGELFF
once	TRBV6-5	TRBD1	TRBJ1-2	TGTGCCAGCAGTTACTCGACAGGGACGGCTGGCTACACCTTC	CASSYSTGTAGYTF
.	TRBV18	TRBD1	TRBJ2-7	TGTGCCAGCTCACCCGGGACAGGGTCCTCCTACGAGCAGTACTTC	CASSPGTGSSYEQYF
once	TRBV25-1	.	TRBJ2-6	TGTGCCAGCAGCGTCCTTGGGGCCAACGTCCTGACTTTC	CASSVLGANVLTF
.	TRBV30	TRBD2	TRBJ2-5	TGTGCCTGGGGGTTGGGGGGGACTCTGTACCAAGAGACCCAGTACTTC	CAWGLGGTLYQETQYF
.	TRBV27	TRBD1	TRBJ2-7	TGTGCCAGCAGACTTGTAGGGACAGGGCTCTACGAGCAGTACTTC	CASRLVGTGLYEQYF
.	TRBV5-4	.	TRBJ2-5	TGTGCCAGCAGCCGTTCCGGGACACTAGAAGAGACCCAGTACTTC	CASSRSGTLEETQYF
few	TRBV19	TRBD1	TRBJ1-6	TGTGCCAGTAACCCAGGGCAGGGGGCATACTCACCCCTCCACTTT	CASNPGQGAYSPLHF
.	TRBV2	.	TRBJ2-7	TGTGCCAGCAATCCCGATAGGGGCTCCTACGAGCAGTACTTC	CASNPDRGSYEQYF
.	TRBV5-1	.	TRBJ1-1	TGCGCCAGCAGCTTGGGTATCGGCACTGAAGCTTTCTTT	CASSLGIGTEAFF
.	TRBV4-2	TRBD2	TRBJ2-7	TGTGCCAGCAGCCAAGATGGGGGACTAGCGGCAAACTCCTACGAGCAGTACTTC	CASSQDGGLAANSYEQYF
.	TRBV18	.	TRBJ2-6	TGTGCCAGCTCACCCGCAACTGAGGGGAAAGCCAACGTCCTGACTTTC	CASSPATEGKANVLTF
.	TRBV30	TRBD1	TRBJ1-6	TGTGCCTGGGGGGACAGGGGTAATTCACCCCTCCACTTT	CAWGDRGNSPLHF
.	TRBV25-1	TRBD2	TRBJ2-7	TGTGCCAGCAGTGATATTCTAGCGGGTTACGAGCAGTACTTC	CASSDILAGYEQYF
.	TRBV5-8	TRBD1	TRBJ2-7	TGTGCCAGCAGCCCTGGACAGGGTTCCTACGAGCAGTACTTC	CASSPGQGSYEQYF
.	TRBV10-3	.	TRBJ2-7	TGTGCCATCAGTTTATCTGGCTACGAGCAGTACTTC	CAISLSGYEQYF